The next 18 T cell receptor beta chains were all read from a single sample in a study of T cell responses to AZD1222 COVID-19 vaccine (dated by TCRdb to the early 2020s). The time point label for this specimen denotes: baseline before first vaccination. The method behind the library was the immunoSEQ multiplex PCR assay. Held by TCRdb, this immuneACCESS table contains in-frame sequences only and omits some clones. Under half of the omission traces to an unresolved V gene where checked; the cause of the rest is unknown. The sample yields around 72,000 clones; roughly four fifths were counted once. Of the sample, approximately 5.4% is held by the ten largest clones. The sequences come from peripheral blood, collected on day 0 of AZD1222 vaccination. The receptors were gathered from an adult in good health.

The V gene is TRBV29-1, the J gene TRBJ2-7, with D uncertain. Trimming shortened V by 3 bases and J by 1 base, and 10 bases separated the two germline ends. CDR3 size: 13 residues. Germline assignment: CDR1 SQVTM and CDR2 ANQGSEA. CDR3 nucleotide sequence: TGCAGCGTTGAGGACCCAAATTCCTACGAGCAGTACTTC. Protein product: CSVEDPNSYEQYF.

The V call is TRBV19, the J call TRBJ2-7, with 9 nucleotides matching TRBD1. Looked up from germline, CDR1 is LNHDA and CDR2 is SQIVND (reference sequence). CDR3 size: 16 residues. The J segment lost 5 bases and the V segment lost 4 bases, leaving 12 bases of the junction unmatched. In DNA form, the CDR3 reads TGTGCCAGTAGTAGTGGGGTCGGACAGGGGTTCCACGAGCAGTACTTC. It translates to CASSSGVGQGFHEQYF.

Here the CDR3 reads CASSASYYEQYF. The CDR3 nucleotides are TGTGCCAGTAGCGCGTCCTACTACGAGCAGTACTTC. J is TRBJ2-7 and V is TRBV19; D remains unclear. The CDR3 covers 12 residues. Deletions cut 6 bases from V and 3 bases from J, with 9 bases between. Germline V gene data show CDR1 as LNHDA and CDR2 as SQIVND (reference sequence).

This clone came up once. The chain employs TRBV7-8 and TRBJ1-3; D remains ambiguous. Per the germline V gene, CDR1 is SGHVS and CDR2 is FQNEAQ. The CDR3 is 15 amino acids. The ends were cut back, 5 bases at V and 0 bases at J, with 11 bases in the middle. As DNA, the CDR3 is TGTGCCAGCAGCCTCGGGTCGAGCTCTGGAAACACCATATATTTT. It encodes CASSLGSSSGNTIYF.

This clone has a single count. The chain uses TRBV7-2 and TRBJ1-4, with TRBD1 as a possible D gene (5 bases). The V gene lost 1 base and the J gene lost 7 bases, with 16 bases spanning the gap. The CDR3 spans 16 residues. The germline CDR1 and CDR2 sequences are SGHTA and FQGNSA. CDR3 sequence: CASSLEVGLGGEKLFF. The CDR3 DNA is TGTGCCAGCAGCTTAGAGGTCGGGCTCGGGGGTGAAAAACTGTTTTTT.

The CDR3 protein is CAWRIQLNSPLHF. The CDR3 DNA reads as TGTGCCTGGAGAATACAGCTTAATTCACCCCTCCACTTT. This sequence joins TRBV30 and TRBJ1-6, with no clear D. The V gene's germline CDR1 is GTSNPN and CDR2 SVGIG (reference sequence). The CDR3 covers 13 residues. Between the trimmed V and J ends, which lost 3 bases and 6 bases, there was a span of 9 bases.

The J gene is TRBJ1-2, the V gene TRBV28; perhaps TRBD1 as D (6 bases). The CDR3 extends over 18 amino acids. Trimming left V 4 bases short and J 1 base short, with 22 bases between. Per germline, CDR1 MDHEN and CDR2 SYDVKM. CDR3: CASSSLSAGTYLNYGYTF. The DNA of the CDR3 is TGTGCCAGCAGTTCCCTTTCCGCGGGGACATACCTTAACTATGGCTACACCTTC.

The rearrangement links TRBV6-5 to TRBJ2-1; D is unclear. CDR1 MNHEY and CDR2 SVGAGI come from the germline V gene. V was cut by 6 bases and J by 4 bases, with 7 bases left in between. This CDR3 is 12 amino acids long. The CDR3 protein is CASRRAYNEQFF. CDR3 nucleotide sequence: TGTGCCAGCAGGCGAGCTTACAATGAGCAGTTCTTC.

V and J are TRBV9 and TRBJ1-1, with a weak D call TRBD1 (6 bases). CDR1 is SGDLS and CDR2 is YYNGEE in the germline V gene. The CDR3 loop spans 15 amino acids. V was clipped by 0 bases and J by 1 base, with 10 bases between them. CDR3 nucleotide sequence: TGTGCCAGCAGCGTAGTAGGGGACACGAACACTGAAGCTTTCTTT. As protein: CASSVVGDTNTEAFF.

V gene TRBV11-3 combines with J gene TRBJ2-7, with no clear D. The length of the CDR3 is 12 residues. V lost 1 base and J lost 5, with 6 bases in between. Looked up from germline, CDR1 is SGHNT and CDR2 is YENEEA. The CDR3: CASSLGNNEQYF. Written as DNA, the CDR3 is TGTGCCAGCAGCTTAGGAAATAACGAGCAGTACTTC.

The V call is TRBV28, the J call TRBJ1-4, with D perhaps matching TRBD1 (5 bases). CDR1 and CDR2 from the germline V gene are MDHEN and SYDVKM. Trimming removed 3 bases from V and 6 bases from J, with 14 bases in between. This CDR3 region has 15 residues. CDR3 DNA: TGTGCCAGCAGTTTGTCGGGGGGTGGTGATGAAAAACTGTTTTTT. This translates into CASSLSGGGDEKLFF.

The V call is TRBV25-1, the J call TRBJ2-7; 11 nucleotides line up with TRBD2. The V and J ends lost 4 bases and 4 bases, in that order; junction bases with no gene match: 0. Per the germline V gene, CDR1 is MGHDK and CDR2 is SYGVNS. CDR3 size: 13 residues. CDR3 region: CASSASGGYEQYF. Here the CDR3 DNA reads TGTGCCAGCAGTGCTAGCGGGGGGTACGAGCAGTACTTC.

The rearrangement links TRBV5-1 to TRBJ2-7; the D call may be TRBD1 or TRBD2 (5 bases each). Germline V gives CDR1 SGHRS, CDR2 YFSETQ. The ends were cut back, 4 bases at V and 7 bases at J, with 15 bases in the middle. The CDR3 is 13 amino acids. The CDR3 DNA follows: TGCGCCAGCAGCCCGGGGCCTTTCGGGGAGCAGTACTTC. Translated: CASSPGPFGEQYF.

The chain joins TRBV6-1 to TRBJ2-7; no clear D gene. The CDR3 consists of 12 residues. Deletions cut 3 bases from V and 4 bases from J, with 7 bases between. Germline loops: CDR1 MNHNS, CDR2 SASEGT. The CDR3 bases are TGTGCCAGCAGTGACATCCGATACGAGCAGTACTTC. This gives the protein CASSDIRYEQYF.

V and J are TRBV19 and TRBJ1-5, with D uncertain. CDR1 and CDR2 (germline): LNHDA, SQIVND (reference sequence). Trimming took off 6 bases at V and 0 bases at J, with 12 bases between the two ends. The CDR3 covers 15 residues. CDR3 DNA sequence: TGTGCCAGTAGGGGAATAGCTGTTAGCAATCAGCCCCAGCATTTT. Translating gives CASRGIAVSNQPQHF.

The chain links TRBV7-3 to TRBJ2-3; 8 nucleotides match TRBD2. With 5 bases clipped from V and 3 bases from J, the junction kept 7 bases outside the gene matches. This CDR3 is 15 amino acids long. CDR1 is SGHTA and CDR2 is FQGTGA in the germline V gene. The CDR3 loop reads CASSLSGGDTDTQYF. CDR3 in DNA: TGTGCCAGCAGCCTAAGCGGGGGAGATACAGATACGCAGTATTTT. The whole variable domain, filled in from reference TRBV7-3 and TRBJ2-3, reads GAGVSQTPSNKVTEKGKYVELRCDPISGHTALYWYRQSLGQGPEFLIYFQGTGAADDSGLPNDRFFAVRPEGSVSTLKIQRTERGDSAVYLCASSLSGGDTDTQYFGPGTRLTVL.

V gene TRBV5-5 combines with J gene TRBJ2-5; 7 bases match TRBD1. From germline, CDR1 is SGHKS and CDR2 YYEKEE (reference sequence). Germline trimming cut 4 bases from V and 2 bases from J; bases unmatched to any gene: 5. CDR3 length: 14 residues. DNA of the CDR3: TGTGCCAGCAGCGTCCCGGGACAGCAAGAGACCCAGTACTTC. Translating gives CASSVPGQQETQYF.

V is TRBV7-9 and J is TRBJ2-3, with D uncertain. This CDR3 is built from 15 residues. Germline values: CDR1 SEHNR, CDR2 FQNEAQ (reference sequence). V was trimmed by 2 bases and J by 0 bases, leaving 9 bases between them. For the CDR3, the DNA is TGTGCCAGCAGCTTAACATCGACCAGCACAGATACGCAGTATTTT. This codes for CASSLTSTSTDTQYF.